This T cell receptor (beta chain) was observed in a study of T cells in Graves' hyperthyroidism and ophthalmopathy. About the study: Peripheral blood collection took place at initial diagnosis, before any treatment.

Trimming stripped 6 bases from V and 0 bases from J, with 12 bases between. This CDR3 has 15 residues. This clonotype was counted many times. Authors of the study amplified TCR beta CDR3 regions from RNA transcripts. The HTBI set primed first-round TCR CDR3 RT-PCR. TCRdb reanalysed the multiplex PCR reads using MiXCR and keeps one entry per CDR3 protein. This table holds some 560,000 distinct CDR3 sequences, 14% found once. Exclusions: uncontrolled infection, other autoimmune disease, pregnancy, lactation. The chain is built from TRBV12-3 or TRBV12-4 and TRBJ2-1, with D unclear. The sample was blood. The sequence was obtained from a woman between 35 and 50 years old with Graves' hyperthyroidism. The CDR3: CASRFDRSSYNEQFF. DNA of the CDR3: TGTGCCAGCAGGTTTGACCGTAGCTCCTACAATGAGCAGTTCTTC.